This TCR beta chain was profiled in a study of immune heterogeneity within non-small cell lung tumors. This clonotype was seen more than once but under ten times. Its antigen is undetermined. Points from the study as a whole: Within each patient, tumor sites shared identical dominant CDR3 beta clonotypes and also held site-unique high-frequency clones.

The authors amplified TCR beta CDR3 by multiplex PCR with 32 V and 13 J primers. A single record per CDR3 protein comes from TCRdb applying MiXCR to the multiplex PCR reads. This repertoire shows roughly 5,400 distinct CDR3 sequences, around 23% found once; its top ten account for 15% to 20%. The authors used around 590 ng of bulk tumor genomic DNA per sample as template. Far-apart biopsies, several per primary tumor, were taken during surgery. Before undergoing curative surgery, patients had newly diagnosed non-small cell lung cancer that was untreated. This CDR3 spans 13 amino acids. The V and J ends lost 6 bases and 2 bases respectively, with 10 bases between them. The germline gives CDR1 LNHDA, CDR2 SQIVND (reference sequence).

The TCR comes from a man aged 60-69 years with non-small cell lung cancer. The specimen sequenced was lung tumor tissue. This sequence joins TRBV19 and TRBJ2-5, with a possible D match to TRBD1 (6 bases). CDR3 sequence (DNA): TGTGCCAGTAGGGTACAGGGACAAGAGACCCAGTACTTC. This encodes CASRVQGQETQYF.